These 31 T cell receptor beta chains share one sample of origin, sequenced in a study of naive and memory T cell subsets. These receptors' antigens are unknown. Study results and limitations: Possibly reflecting memory cells re-expressing CD45RA, a few larger clonotypes occurred in naive repertoires, especially CD8.

Both TRBC1 and TRBC2 were covered by a beta constant-region primer of two equimolar oligonucleotides. Ligated cDNA was amplified by four rounds of PCR with nested alpha and beta constant-region primers and SP2. TCRdb re-analysed the UMI-ligation and nested PCR reads in MiXCR, keeping a single row per CDR3 protein. The data contain over 110,000 distinct CDR3 sequences, approximately 20% of them singletons. Sequences were obtained from naive CD8+ T cells from blood. The receptors were gathered from a human donor in good health.

This clonotype came up a few times. This rearrangement joins TRBV29-1 to TRBJ2-3; D is ambiguous. Germline CDR1 is SQVTM and CDR2 is ANQGSEA. Trimming removed 0 bases from V and 7 bases from J, with 20 bases in between. This CDR3 region has 16 residues. CDR3 nucleotides: TGCAGCGTTGAAGATCTCTCTGACATGCAGGCCTATACGCAGTATTTT. Its protein is CSVEDLSDMQAYTQYF.

This clonotype came up a few times. The rearrangement uses TRBV28 and TRBJ2-1; D remains ambiguous. The CDR3 length is 16 residues. Germline-derived CDR1 and CDR2 are MDHEN and SYDVKM. The ends were cut back, 5 bases at V and 5 bases at J, with 19 bases in the middle. CDR3 in amino acids: CASSLRTLVDHNEQFF. CDR3 in DNA: TGTGCCAGCAGTCTGCGCACCCTAGTGGACCACAATGAGCAGTTCTTC. Together with reference TRBV28 and TRBJ2-1, the CDR3 gives the full variable domain: DVKVTQSSRYLVKRTGEKVFLECVQDMDHENMFWYRQDPGLGLRLIYFSYDVKMKEKGDIPEGYSVSREKKERFSLILESASTNQTSMYLCASSLRTLVDHNEQFFGPGTRLTVL.

The rearrangement links TRBV6-5 to TRBJ2-7; D unclear. Between the trimmed V and J ends, which lost 7 bases and 3 bases, there was a span of 13 bases. The CDR3 contains 13 residues. Germline V gene data show CDR1 as MNHEY and CDR2 as SVGAGI. The CDR3 sequence is CASTSSFNYEQYF. In nucleotides, the CDR3 is TGTGCCAGCACCAGTAGTTTTAACTACGAGCAGTACTTC.

The V call is TRBV4-1, the J call TRBJ2-7, with TRBD1 matching 7 bases. V was clipped by 2 bases and J by 3 bases; unmatched bases: 4. This CDR3 comprises 14 residues. The germline gives CDR1 MGHRA, CDR2 YSYEKL. The CDR3: CASSQITGDYEQYF. CDR3 in DNA: TGCGCCAGCAGCCAAATCACAGGGGACTACGAGCAGTACTTC.

The chain links TRBV28 to TRBJ2-7, with D possibly matching TRBD2 (6 bases). Trimming removed 1 base at V and 2 bases at J, with 9 bases between. From germline, CDR1 is MDHEN and CDR2 SYDVKM. CDR3 length equals 14 residues. As DNA, the CDR3 is TGTGCCAGCAGTTTATTCGGGGGTCCCTACGAGCAGTACTTC. Translating gives CASSLFGGPYEQYF.

This clonotype showed up just a few times. The V gene is TRBV15, the J gene TRBJ2-1; 11 positions agree with TRBD2. The CDR3 covers 14 residues. In germline, CDR1 is LNHNV, CDR2 YYDKDF (reference sequence). V lost 6 bases, J lost 5 bases, and 3 bases stayed unmatched. In DNA form, the CDR3 reads TGTGCCACCAGGGGGACTAGCGGAAACAATGAGCAGTTCTTC. This codes for CATRGTSGNNEQFF.

The sample holds a few counts of this clonotype. The gene calls are TRBV27 and TRBJ2-7; weak D call: TRBD2 (6 bases). Per germline, CDR1 MNHEY and CDR2 SMNVEV (reference sequence). V was shortened by 6 bases and J by 5 bases, with 17 bases between the two germline ends. This CDR3 spans 14 amino acids. The CDR3, as DNA: TGTGCCAGCAGCATAATTGGAGGGTTTGACGAGCAGTACTTC. It translates to CASSIIGGFDEQYF.

This clonotype appeared a few times. The chain recombines TRBV14 with TRBJ1-1, with TRBD1 identical over 8 bases. In germline, CDR1 is SGHDN, CDR2 FVKESK. The trim removed 9 bases at V and 1 base at J, leaving 13 bases unmatched. The CDR3 sequence is 16 residues long. The CDR3 is CARESATGGRNTEAFF. CDR3 coding DNA: TGTGCCAGAGAAAGCGCCACAGGGGGAAGGAACACTGAAGCTTTCTTT. The variable domain in full, with the rest retrieved from reference TRBV14 and TRBJ1-1, is EAGVTQFPSHSVIEKGQTVTLRCDPISGHDNLYWYRRVMGKEIKFLLHFVKESKQDESGMPNNRFLAERTGGTYSTLKVQPAELEDSGVYFCARESATGGRNTEAFFGQGTRLTVV.

This clonotype was seen a handful of times. The CDR3 loop is CASGVGTWGTDTQYF. In DNA, the CDR3 is TGTGCCAGCGGGGTCGGGACGTGGGGGACAGATACGCAGTATTTT. The gene calls are TRBV7-8 and TRBJ2-3; D is tentatively TRBD1 or TRBD2 (5 bases each). From germline, CDR1 is SGHVS and CDR2 FQNEAQ. The CDR3 spans 15 residues. Trimming removed 8 bases from V and 3 bases from J, with 18 bases in between. Full variable domain (missing parts from reference TRBV7-8 and TRBJ2-3): GAGVSQSPRYKVAKRGQDVALRCDPISGHVSLFWYQQALGQGPEFLTYFQNEAQLDKSGLPSDRFFAERPEGSVSTLKIQRTQQEDSAVYLCASGVGTWGTDTQYFGPGTRLTVL.

The chain uses TRBV27 and TRBJ1-1; no definite D call. The CDR3 sequence is 14 residues long. Germline V gives CDR1 MNHEY, CDR2 SMNVEV (reference sequence). Trimming cost V 5 bases and J 1 base, with 11 bases left between them. The CDR3 coding sequence is TGTGCCAGCAGTCTCTACTCAGGGAACACTGAAGCTTTCTTT. This translates into CASSLYSGNTEAFF.

The chain carries TRBV11-2 and TRBJ1-3; D call uncertain. Trimming took 2 bases from V and 1 from J, leaving 12 bases between them. CDR1 and CDR2 (germline): SGHAT, FQNNGV. The CDR3 loop spans 16 amino acids. The CDR3 region has the DNA TGTGCCAGCAGCTTATTTATTGGCGATTCTGGAAACACCATATATTTT. It is translated as CASSLFIGDSGNTIYF.

This clonotype was recorded at least ten times. V usage is TRBV5-1 and J usage is TRBJ2-2, with 8 positions matching TRBD1. Trimming cost V 4 bases and J 3 bases; bases outside gene matches: 5. CDR1 and CDR2 from the germline V gene are SGHRS and YFSETQ. The CDR3 has 15 amino acids. CDR3 in amino acids: CASSIGQGYTGELFF. In nucleotides, the CDR3 is TGCGCCAGCAGCATCGGACAGGGATACACCGGGGAGCTGTTTTTT.

The V gene is TRBV27, the J gene TRBJ2-3, with D tentatively TRBD2 (5 bases). There are 16 residues in the CDR3. The germline V gene has CDR1 MNHEY and CDR2 SMNVEV (reference sequence). Trimming stripped 8 bases from V and 2 bases from J, with 20 bases between. The CDR3, as DNA: TGTGCCAGCCAAATGTGGGCTAGCCCTTCCACAGATACGCAGTATTTT. This codes for CASQMWASPSTDTQYF.

This clonotype showed up just a few times. The V gene is TRBV6-5, the J gene TRBJ2-5, with D unresolved. The V end lost 0 bases, the J end lost 2 bases, and 4 bases lay between the germline ends. From germline, CDR1 is MNHEY and CDR2 SVGAGI. There are 13 residues in the CDR3. CDR3 loop: CASSYSEQETQYF. CDR3 DNA: TGTGCCAGCAGTTACTCAGAACAAGAGACCCAGTACTTC.

The rearrangement joins TRBV7-9 to TRBJ2-3, with 7 positions matching TRBD2. CDR1 SEHNR and CDR2 FQNEAQ come from the germline V gene (reference sequence). The V and J ends lost 1 base and 3 bases, in that order; junction bases with no gene match: 7. The CDR3 contains 16 residues. DNA for the CDR3: TGTGCCAGCAGCTTAGATTCTAGCGGAGCTACAGATACGCAGTATTTT. It is translated as CASSLDSSGATDTQYF.

This clonotype was observed a few times. The V and J genes are TRBV12-3 or TRBV12-4 and TRBJ1-2; tentative D call: TRBD1 (5 bases). The CDR3 totals 11 residues. Trimming removed 7 bases at V and 6 bases at J, with 9 bases between. DNA of the CDR3: TGTGCCAGCACGCAGGGAGATGGCTACACCTTC. It specifies CASTQGDGYTF.

This clonotype was found a few times. V usage is TRBV4-1 and J usage is TRBJ2-7, with 7 bases lining up with TRBD2. CDR1 is MGHRA and CDR2 is YSYEKL in the germline V gene. The CDR3 runs 14 residues. The ends lost 3 bases at V and 5 bases at J; junction bases unmatched: 7. The CDR3 nucleotides read TGCGCCAGCAGCCACGGGCGGGAGAGGGACGAGCAGTACTTC. It specifies CASSHGRERDEQYF.

This chain links TRBV7-7 with TRBJ2-1; perhaps TRBD2 as D (6 bases). The CDR3 is 15 amino acids. Germline CDR1 and CDR2: SSHAT and FNYEAQ (reference sequence). Trimming pared 1 base from V and 1 base from J, leaving 8 bases between. Here the CDR3 reads CASSLGDWSYNEQFF. The CDR3 region has the DNA TGTGCCAGCAGCTTAGGGGACTGGTCCTACAATGAGCAGTTCTTC.

Many counts were recorded for this clonotype. This chain connects TRBV29-1 to TRBJ2-7; the D is unclear. The V gene lost 3 bases and the J gene lost 2 bases, with 8 bases spanning the gap. The CDR3 consists of 12 residues. Germline assignment: CDR1 SQVTM and CDR2 ANQGSEA. The CDR3 reads CSVEGSAYEQYF. In DNA, the CDR3 is TGCAGCGTTGAGGGCAGTGCCTACGAGCAGTACTTC.

This sequence joins TRBV28 and TRBJ1-5, with no clear D. Germline V gene lookup returns CDR1 MDHEN and CDR2 SYDVKM. The CDR3 is 14 residues long. V was trimmed by 4 bases and J by 7 bases, leaving 14 bases between them. The CDR3, as DNA: TGTGCCAGCAGTTACCGATTAGCAATCCAGCCCCAGCATTTT. Its translation: CASSYRLAIQPQHF.

In its sample, this clonotype was seen once. CDR3 residues: CASSQVENTEAFF. CDR3 bases: TGCGCCAGCAGCCAAGTTGAGAACACTGAAGCTTTCTTT. The rearrangement joins TRBV4-1 to TRBJ1-1, with unresolved D. V lost 1 base to trimming and J lost 1 base, with 4 bases between them. Germline V gives CDR1 MGHRA, CDR2 YSYEKL. The CDR3 runs 13 residues.

This chain connects TRBV27 to TRBJ1-2, with D perhaps TRBD1 (6 bases). This CDR3 has 13 residues. Trimming took off 2 bases at V and 6 bases at J, with 10 bases between the two ends. Germline loops: CDR1 MNHEY, CDR2 SMNVEV (reference sequence). The CDR3 sequence: CASSLMGGDGYTF. CDR3 DNA: TGTGCCAGCAGTTTAATGGGGGGCGATGGCTACACCTTC.

This clonotype has a handful of counts. This chain links TRBV5-6 with TRBJ2-5; D is perhaps TRBD1 or TRBD2 (5 bases each). Germline V gives CDR1 SGHDT, CDR2 YYEEEE. The CDR3 sequence is 13 residues long. Trimming removed 4 bases at V and 7 bases at J, with 14 bases between. CDR3 DNA: TGTGCCAGCAGCGGGGGTGGGGTTCGGACCCAGTACTTC. It encodes CASSGGGVRTQYF.

This clonotype was seen a handful of times. This chain joins TRBV3-1 and TRBJ2-1; 9 bases line up with TRBD2. CDR1 and CDR2 (germline): LGHDT, YNNKEL (reference sequence). This CDR3 contains 16 residues. V dropped 0 bases and J dropped 8; count of bases not matched to a gene: 8. The CDR3 DNA is TGTGCCAGCAGCCAAGAGCCTAGCGGGGCCCACGATGAGCAGTTCTTC. It specifies CASSQEPSGAHDEQFF.

Many counts were recorded for this clonotype. The J gene is TRBJ2-2, the V gene TRBV28, with TRBD2 as a possible D gene (5 bases). Germline assignment: CDR1 MDHEN and CDR2 SYDVKM. V was clipped by 5 bases and J by 2 bases, with 9 bases between them. The CDR3 extends over 14 amino acids. The CDR3 bases are TGTGCCAGCAGTCTAAGCGGAAACACCGGGGAGCTGTTTTTT. Translation: CASSLSGNTGELFF.

This clonotype was detected ten times or more. V is TRBV9 and J is TRBJ2-7; possible D gene TRBD1, 7 bases. From germline, CDR1 is SGDLS and CDR2 YYNGEE. The CDR3 is 14 amino acids. The germline V and J ends were trimmed by 3 bases and 2 bases, with 12 bases remaining between them. The CDR3 DNA is TGTGCCAGCAGCGGGGGCGGGACAGCCTACGAGCAGTACTTC. Residues: CASSGGGTAYEQYF.

V and J are TRBV7-9 and TRBJ1-2; D is ambiguous. Trimming cost V 1 base and J 2 bases, with 2 bases left between them. The CDR3 totals 12 residues. CDR1 SEHNR and CDR2 FQNEAQ come from the germline V gene (reference sequence). The CDR3 bases are TGTGCCAGCAGCTTAGGGAACTATGGCTACACCTTC. It is translated as CASSLGNYGYTF.

V usage is TRBV4-1 and J usage is TRBJ1-1; D not certain. CDR3 size: 15 residues. V was clipped by 0 bases and J by 0 bases, with 8 bases between them. The germline gives CDR1 MGHRA, CDR2 YSYEKL. Here the CDR3 reads CASSQDRGLNTEAFF. CDR3 coding DNA: TGCGCCAGCAGCCAAGATCGCGGCTTGAACACTGAAGCTTTCTTT.

This chain joins TRBV29-1 and TRBJ2-1; the match to TRBD2 covers 14 bases. Germline V gene data show CDR1 as SQVTM and CDR2 as ANQGSEA. With V trimmed by 6 bases and J by 8 bases, 9 bases remained unmatched. CDR3 length: 15 residues. The CDR3 DNA follows: TGCAGCGTCCCCCCCCCGGGACTAGCGGGAGATGAGCAGTTCTTC. It translates to CSVPPPGLAGDEQFF.

This chain connects TRBV28 to TRBJ2-7; D assignment may be TRBD1 or TRBD2 (5 bases each). CDR3 size: 14 residues. Germline lookup yields CDR1 MDHEN and CDR2 SYDVKM. With 4 bases removed from V and 3 bases from J, the gap between germline ends came to 13 bases. The CDR3 here is CASSSLGTGYEQYF. As DNA, the CDR3 is TGTGCCAGCAGTTCCCTGGGGACGGGCTACGAGCAGTACTTC.

This clonotype was observed a handful of times. This chain links TRBV28 with TRBJ1-2; D might be TRBD1 (6 bases). CDR1 is MDHEN and CDR2 is SYDVKM in the germline V gene. The V gene lost 8 bases and the J gene lost 1 base, with 14 bases spanning the gap. The CDR3 is 14 residues long. CDR3 DNA: TGTGCCAGCCGCACTATGGACAGTAACTATGGCTACACCTTC. Protein product: CASRTMDSNYGYTF.